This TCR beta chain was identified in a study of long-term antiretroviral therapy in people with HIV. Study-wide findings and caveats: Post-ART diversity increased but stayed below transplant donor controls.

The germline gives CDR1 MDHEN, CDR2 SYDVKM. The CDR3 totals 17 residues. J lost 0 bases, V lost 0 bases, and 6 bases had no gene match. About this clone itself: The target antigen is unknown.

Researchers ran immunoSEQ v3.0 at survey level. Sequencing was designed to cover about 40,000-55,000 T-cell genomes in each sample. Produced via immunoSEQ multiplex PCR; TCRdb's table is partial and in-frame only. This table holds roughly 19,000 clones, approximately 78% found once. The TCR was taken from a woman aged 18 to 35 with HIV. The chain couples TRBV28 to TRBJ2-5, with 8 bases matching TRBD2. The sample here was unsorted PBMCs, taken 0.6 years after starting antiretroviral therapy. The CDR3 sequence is CASSLCSLAEYQETQYF. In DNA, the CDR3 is TGTGCCAGCAGTTTATGCTCACTAGCGGAGTACCAAGAGACCCAGTACTTC.